This is a list of T cell receptor beta chains from one sample in a study of Ad26.COV2.S vaccination and SARS-CoV-2 variants. Repertoires were generated with immunoSEQ multiplex PCR, while TCRdb's copy carries only in-frame clones and drops some. The repertoire holds a few hundred thousand clones, with 80% to 90% as singletons. The source was peripheral blood, collected in a trial of Ad26.COV2.S vaccine versus placebo. The receptors come from a person aged 18-60 years who received the Ad26.COV2.S COVID-19 vaccine or a placebo. The CDR3 runs from the conserved cysteine through the conserved F or W. A D gene is named only where the DNA matches it firmly. For some rows the clone size is stated as once, few or many, or as a class when expanded; others skip it.

J: TRBJ2-7; size: NA; D: NA; V: TRBV9; DNA: TGTGCCAGCAGCCCTCGCGGGTCCAGCTCCTACGAGCAGTACTTC; CDR3: CASSPRGSSSYEQYF
J: TRBJ2-7; size: NA; D: NA; V: TRBV13; DNA: TGTGCCAGCAGCCCCCAGGGGGGGTACGAGCAGTACTTC; CDR3: CASSPQGGYEQYF
J: TRBJ2-2; size: NA; D: TRBD2; V: TRBV6-5; DNA: TGTGCCAGCAGAATGCGGGGGGGCGGTGGCGGGGAGCTGTTTTTT; CDR3: CASRMRGGGGGELFF
J: TRBJ1-1; size: NA; D: TRBD1; V: TRBV5-1; DNA: TGCGCCAGCAGCGGGACAGGGATGGAAGCTTTCTTT; CDR3: CASSGTGMEAFF
J: TRBJ2-7; size: once; D: TRBD1; V: TRBV2; DNA: TGTGCCAGCCCGGGACAGGGGTCCTACGAGCAGTACTTC; CDR3: CASPGQGSYEQYF
J: TRBJ2-1; size: NA; D: NA; V: TRBV29-1; DNA: TGCAGCGTTGAAAAGTTAAGGGGTTACTACAATGAGCAGTTCTTC; CDR3: CSVEKLRGYYNEQFF
J: TRBJ1-3; size: NA; D: NA; V: TRBV18; DNA: TGTGCCAGCTCACCAGGGGAAACCTCTGGAAACACCATATATTTT; CDR3: CASSPGETSGNTIYF
J: TRBJ1-2; size: NA; D: NA; V: TRBV7-9; DNA: TGTGCCAGCAGCTTAGGGCCCAGGGGTAGCTATGGCTACACCTTC; CDR3: CASSLGPRGSYGYTF
J: TRBJ1-2; size: NA; D: NA; V: TRBV6-6; DNA: TGTGCCAGCAGTTACGAGGGGGTTGGCTACACCTTC; CDR3: CASSYEGVGYTF
J: TRBJ1-2; size: NA; D: NA; V: TRBV9; DNA: TGTGCCAGCAGCGCATGGTATGGCTACACCTTC; CDR3: CASSAWYGYTF
J: TRBJ2-1; size: once; D: NA; V: TRBV9; DNA: TGTGCCAGCAGCCCGGGGGGGACAGGGCTTCACAATGAGCAGTTCTTC; CDR3: CASSPGGTGLHNEQFF
J: TRBJ2-5; size: NA; D: TRBD1; V: TRBV20-1; DNA: TGCAGTGCTAGTTTGGACGACAGGGCCTCGCAGTACTTC; CDR3: CSASLDDRASQYF
J: TRBJ1-2; size: NA; D: NA; V: TRBV28; DNA: TGTGCCAGCAGTTTATACAGACTCCCTTCCTATGGCTACACCTTC; CDR3: CASSLYRLPSYGYTF
J: TRBJ1-1; size: NA; D: NA; V: TRBV7-2; DNA: TGTGCCAGCAGCTTAGTGGATTCTTCGGGCACTGAAGCTTTCTTT; CDR3: CASSLVDSSGTEAFF
J: TRBJ1-1; size: NA; D: NA; V: TRBV15; DNA: TGTGCCACCAGCAGAGATCAGAAGCGGACTGAAGCTTTCTTT; CDR3: CATSRDQKRTEAFF